This T cell receptor (beta chain) was recovered during a study of response to subunit inactivated influenza vaccine. Study results and limitations: The authors put forward the suggestion that each seasonal influenza vaccination may bring in only a limited number of new T cells.

On this clonotype: The antigen is unknown.

A single record per CDR3 protein comes from TCRdb applying MiXCR to the RT-PCR reads. The sample contains almost 600,000 distinct CDR3 sequences, 14% of which appear only once. Looked up from germline, CDR1 is LGHNA and CDR2 is YSLEER. V was clipped by 3 bases and J by 2 bases; unmatched bases: 12. The CDR3 totals 18 residues. This material consisted of PBMCs from blood, taken roughly 13 days after vaccination. The chain is built from TRBV4-3 and TRBJ2-7; 11 nucleotides agree with TRBD2. The TCR sequence derives from a man between 45 and 60 years old who received an inactivated influenza vaccine. The CDR3 region is CASSHLGASGGNPYEQYF. The CDR3 DNA reads TGCGCCAGCAGCCACTTGGGTGCTAGCGGGGGGAACCCCTACGAGCAGTACTTC.